This T cell receptor beta chain was recovered during a study of cytomegalovirus exposure and HLA in healthy donors. Whole-study findings and limits: A later analysis showed TCR association rates differing by HLA locus, peaking at DRB1 and lowest at HLA-C. A prior analysis recorded that most TCR beta V segments were productive about 87% or about 30% of the time.

With respect to this clone: Its antigen is not identified.

Primers: 60 Vbeta forward and 13 Jbeta reverse. Repertoires were generated with immunoSEQ multiplex PCR, while TCRdb's copy carries only in-frame clones and drops some. The sample records under 200,000 clones, about 68% being singletons. The J segment lost 6 bases and the V segment lost 1 base, leaving 4 bases of the junction unmatched. CDR1 and CDR2 (germline): MGHRA, YSYEKL. CDR3 length: 16 residues. The TCR comes from a female donor in good health and CMV-seronegative. The chain joins TRBV4-1 to TRBJ2-2, with 11 nucleotides matching TRBD1. The sample consisted of PBMCs. The CDR3 loop reads CASSQARTGGSGELFF. In nucleotides, the CDR3 is TGCGCCAGCAGCCAAGCCAGGACAGGGGGCTCCGGGGAGCTGTTTTTT.